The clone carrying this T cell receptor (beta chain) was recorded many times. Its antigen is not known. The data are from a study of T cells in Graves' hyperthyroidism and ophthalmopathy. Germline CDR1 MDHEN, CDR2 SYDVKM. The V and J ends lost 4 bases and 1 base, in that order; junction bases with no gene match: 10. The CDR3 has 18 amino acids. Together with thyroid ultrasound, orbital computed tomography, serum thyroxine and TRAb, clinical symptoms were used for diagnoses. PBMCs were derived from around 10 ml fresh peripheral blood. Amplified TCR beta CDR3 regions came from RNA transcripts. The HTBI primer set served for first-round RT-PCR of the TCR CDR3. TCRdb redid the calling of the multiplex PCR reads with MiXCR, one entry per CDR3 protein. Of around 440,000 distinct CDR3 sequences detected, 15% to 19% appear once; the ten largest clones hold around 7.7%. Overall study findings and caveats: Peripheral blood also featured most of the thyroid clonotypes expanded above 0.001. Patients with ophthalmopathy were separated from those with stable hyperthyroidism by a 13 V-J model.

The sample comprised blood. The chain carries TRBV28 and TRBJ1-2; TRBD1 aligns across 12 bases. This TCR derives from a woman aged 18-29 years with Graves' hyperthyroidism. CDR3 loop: CASSYSTGTGGVNYGYTF. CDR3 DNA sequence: TGTGCCAGCAGTTACAGTACTGGGACAGGGGGCGTTAACTATGGCTACACCTTC.